These 9 T cell receptor beta chains came from one sample sequenced in a study of response to subunit inactivated influenza vaccine. Using its own MiXCR run on the RT-PCR reads, TCRdb lists one record per CDR3 protein. Of around 540,000 distinct CDR3 sequences in the sample, roughly 12% are singletons; the top ten hold 9.5% to 13%. The sample was PBMCs from blood, taken on the day of vaccination. The receptors derive from a man aged 45-60 years who received an inactivated influenza vaccine.

This clonotype was recorded a few times. V usage is TRBV6-1 and J usage is TRBJ2-7, with D perhaps TRBD1 or TRBD2 (5 bases each). Deletions cut 2 bases from V and 3 bases from J, with 14 bases between. The CDR3 contains 15 residues. CDR1 and CDR2 from the germline V gene are MNHNS and SASEGT. CDR3 sequence: CASSELGRLNYEQYF. In DNA, the CDR3 is TGTGCCAGCAGTGAACTGGGACGGTTGAACTACGAGCAGTACTTC.

The sample holds a few counts of this clonotype. This chain links TRBV4-3 with TRBJ2-2, with no clear D. Germline CDR1 and CDR2: LGHNA and YSLEER. CDR3 length equals 15 residues. V was pared by 1 base and J by 6 bases, with 12 bases between. The CDR3 protein is CASSQADEEPGELFF. CDR3 DNA: TGCGCCAGCAGCCAAGCGGATGAGGAACCCGGGGAGCTGTTTTTT.

The chain has TRBV18 and TRBJ2-7, with 9 bases matching TRBD1. Germline CDR1 is KGHSH and CDR2 is LQKENI. This CDR3 has 21 amino acids. V lost 3 bases to trimming and J lost 1 base; unmatched junction nucleotides: 22. CDR3 sequence (DNA): TGTGCCAGCTCACCTGGGGGTACGCCAACGGGACAGGGCCAAAATTCCTACGAGCAGTACTTC. This sequence encodes CASSPGGTPTGQGQNSYEQYF.

This chain connects TRBV4-3 to TRBJ1-2; a weak D match, TRBD1 (6 bases). Trimming stripped 1 base from V and 1 base from J, with 16 bases between. CDR1 is LGHNA and CDR2 is YSLEER in the germline V gene. This CDR3 has 17 amino acids. The CDR3 protein is CASSQGTGTQVNYGYTF. CDR3 coding DNA: TGCGCCAGCAGCCAAGGCACCGGGACACAAGTTAACTATGGCTACACCTTC.

This clonotype came up many times. The chain carries TRBV4-3 and TRBJ2-5; 8 nucleotides match TRBD2. The CDR3 is 15 amino acids. CDR1 LGHNA and CDR2 YSLEER come from the germline V gene. The V gene end was trimmed by 0 bases and the J gene end by 5 bases; junction bases not matched to a gene: 5. The CDR3 protein is CASSQDFTGGETQYF. The CDR3 region has the DNA TGCGCCAGCAGCCAAGATTTTACGGGAGGGGAGACCCAGTACTTC.

The table lists this clonotype with a few counts. The genes are TRBV20-1 and TRBJ2-1, with no clear D. The V gene's germline CDR1 is DFQATT and CDR2 SNEGSKA (reference sequence). V lost 5 bases and J lost 0, with 11 bases in between. The CDR3 is 14 amino acids. CDR3 DNA sequence: TGCAGTGCTCGTTTTCACGGCTCCTACAATGAGCAGTTCTTC. Encoded protein: CSARFHGSYNEQFF.

This chain uses TRBV29-1 with TRBJ2-7, with D maybe TRBD2 (6 bases). Trimming removed 5 bases from V and 3 bases from J, with 11 bases in between. This CDR3 is built from 12 residues. Germline V gives CDR1 SQVTM, CDR2 ANQGSEA. CDR3 region: CSVRGVLYEQYF. The CDR3 bases are TGCAGCGTTCGCGGGGTTCTCTACGAGCAGTACTTC.

This clonotype appeared a single time. The V call is TRBV12-3 or TRBV12-4, the J call TRBJ2-5; the D gene is possibly TRBD2 (6 bases). This CDR3 has 16 residues. V lost 2 bases and J lost 0, with 13 bases in between. In nucleotides, the CDR3 is TGTGCCAGCAGTTTATGGTGGAGGGAGGACCAAGAGACCCAGTACTTC. Translating it yields CASSLWWREDQETQYF.

This clonotype turned up a few times. The chain recombines TRBV10-3 with TRBJ1-1; unclear D gene. The germline CDR1 and CDR2 sequences are ENHRY and SYGVKD. The germline V and J ends were trimmed by 8 bases and 2 bases, with 12 bases remaining between them. CDR3 length: 13 amino acids. CDR3 in DNA: TGTGCCATCCAGGCCGCCCCTAACACTGAAGCTTTCTTT. Translating it yields CAIQAAPNTEAFF.